This T cell receptor (beta chain) was recorded in a study of T cell changes during pregnancy in multiple sclerosis. This CDR3 region has 13 residues. V shed 2 bases and J shed 9 bases, with 14 bases lying between them. Looked up from germline, CDR1 is MDHEN and CDR2 is SYDVKM. TCRdb's table, derived via immunoSEQ multiplex PCR, lists solely in-frame clones and lacks some. The sample consists of tens of thousands of clones, 92% of them appearing once. Material: peripheral blood, obtained in the third trimester of pregnancy. The clonotype comes from a female donor in good health, enrolled as a control in a pregnancy study. The rearrangement links TRBV28 to TRBJ2-7; D perhaps matches TRBD1 (5 bases). The CDR3 coding sequence is TGTGCCAGCAGTTTAGGAGCTGGGGCGGTGCAGTACTTC. This encodes CASSLGAGAVQYF.